By share, the clone carrying this T cell receptor (beta chain) ranks as medium-sized (0.01 to 0.1%). Its antigen is currently unknown. The data were taken from a study of HIV-infected patients and healthy controls. Study background: CD8 counts did not change consistently during early therapy; the CD4:CD8 ratio climbed slightly.

cDNA was made from roughly 500 ng RNA using alpha and beta constant primers. Each of the alpha and beta chains got its own library through chain-specific third strand synthesis with indices. TCRdb fed the 5' RACE reads into MiXCR, producing one record per CDR3 protein. The repertoire has roughly 7,300 distinct CDR3 sequences, roughly 7.4% of them found once; the top ten carry almost 9.5%. Germline V gene lookup returns CDR1 SGHRS and CDR2 YFSETQ. The CDR3 is made up of 15 amino acids. Trimming took 4 bases from V and 0 from J; bases not matched to a gene: 3. The repertoire came from unfractionated whole blood and reflected all unsorted peripheral T cells. Study-level results: HIV-associated CDR3 frequencies dropped significantly during therapy; CMV-associated ones, mostly rising, changed nonsignificantly. HIV-infected repertoires had significantly higher mean Gini indices than controls, possibly reflecting oligoclonality.

The chain is built from TRBV5-1 and TRBJ2-1, with 8 bases that match TRBD2. Source: blood, taken before antiretroviral therapy. This sequence originates from an adult with HIV infection. The DNA of the CDR3 is TGCGCCAGCAGCGTGACTAGCGACTCCTACAATGAGCAGTTCTTC. Translation gives CASSVTSDSYNEQFF.